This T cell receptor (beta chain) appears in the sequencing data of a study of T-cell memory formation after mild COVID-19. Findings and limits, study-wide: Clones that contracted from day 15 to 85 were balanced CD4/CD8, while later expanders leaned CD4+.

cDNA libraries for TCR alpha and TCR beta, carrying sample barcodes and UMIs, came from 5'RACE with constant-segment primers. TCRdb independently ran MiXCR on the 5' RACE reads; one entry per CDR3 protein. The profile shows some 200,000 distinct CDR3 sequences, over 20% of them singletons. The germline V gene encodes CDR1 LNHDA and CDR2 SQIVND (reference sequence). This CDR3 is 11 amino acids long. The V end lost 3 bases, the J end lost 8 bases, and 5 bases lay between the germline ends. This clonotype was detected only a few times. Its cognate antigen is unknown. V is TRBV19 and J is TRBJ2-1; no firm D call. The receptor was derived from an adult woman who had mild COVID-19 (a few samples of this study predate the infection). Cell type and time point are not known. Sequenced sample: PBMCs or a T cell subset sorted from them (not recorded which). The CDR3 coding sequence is TGTGCCAGTAGTATGTCTCATGAGCAGTTCTTC. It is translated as CASSMSHEQFF. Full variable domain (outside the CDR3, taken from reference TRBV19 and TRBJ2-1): DGGITQSPKYLFRKEGQNVTLSCEQNLNHDAMYWYRQDPGQGLRLIYYSQIVNDFQKGDIAEGYSVSREKKESFPLTVTSAQKNPTAFYLCASSMSHEQFFGPGTRLTVL.